The present T cell receptor (beta chain) was sequenced within a study of PD-L1 blockade in urothelial cancer. This clone was seen only once. The CDR3 has 14 amino acids. Germline V lookup: CDR1 MNHEY, CDR2 SMNVEV (reference sequence). Trimming at V came to 2 bases and at J to 2 bases, leaving 1 base not matched to a gene. The protocol was immunoSEQ multiplex PCR, while the TCRdb copy is restricted to in-frame clones and leaves out a portion. The sample lists some 80,000 clones, around 90% occurring once. The gene calls are TRBV27 and TRBJ2-7; 9 bases map to TRBD2. This clonotype originated in a woman aged 65 to 85 with urothelial cancer. Sequencing was performed on PBMCs, taken around atezolizumab (anti-PD-L1) treatment. The chain's CDR3 is CASSLLAGTYEQYF. The CDR3 bases are TGTGCCAGCAGTTTACTAGCGGGAACCTACGAGCAGTACTTC.